This entry describes one TCR beta chain. No antigen is known for it. Per-base quality was not reported, and no clone a single base away is much larger than it. This sample stems from a study of cytomegalovirus exposure and HLA in healthy donors (dated by TCRdb to about 2017). Background on the whole study: According to an earlier analysis of a few hundred of the donors, roughly 180 million T cells yielded some 110 million unique TCR beta sequences and less than 300 Gb of sequence data. An early release covering roughly 600 HLA-typed donors comprised 300 to 350 gigabases of sequencing data and some 79 million unique TCR sequences. Of the roughly 400 genotyped donors, roughly 85% fell in the genetic ancestry cluster associated with self-reported Caucasian donors. The study aimed to test whether cataloging public T cell receptors could reveal signatures of past pathogen exposure. The T cell repertoires of 666 subjects were profiled by immunosequencing and related to cytomegalovirus serostatus. Along with the roughly 700-subject first cohort, a separate validation cohort of over a hundred different subjects was used. To predict cytomegalovirus infection status, the study combined high-throughput TCR immunosequencing, statistical association of individual TCRs with disease status, and machine learning. In a later analysis, previously published TCR beta repertoires from more than 500 donors were re-analyzed and high-resolution HLA genotyping was added so that TCR occurrence patterns could be studied. Rather than using new phenotypic data, the later analysis identified candidate immune exposures from TCR beta sequences and from how often those sequences occurred across donors. To decide whether each TCR beta V gene segment behaved as functional or pseudogenic, an earlier analysis of 587 of the donors relied on high-throughput TCR beta sequencing. Donor age, sex, ethnicity and CMV serostatus were compiled together with the repertoire data. Genome-wide SNP genotypes for about 55% of the roughly 670 donors were used in a later genetic analysis, which treated that subset as a discovery cohort. All discovery cohort repertoires had been generated using a single sequencing platform. Class I and class II HLA loci were covered by the typing at four-digit resolution. Typing coverage varied by locus: about 620-630 donors for A, B, C, DRB1 and DQB1; more than 500 for DQA1; about 570 for DPA1; approximately 470 for DPB1. Roughly five DR-DQ haplotypes were handled as single units for association and clustering because linkage in the cohort was strong. Among under 450 genotyped donors of the cohort, an average of approximately 230,000 unique TCR beta nucleotide sequences were sequenced per donor, roughly a sixth of them non-productive. Study-wide findings and limitations: Correlated functional status among segregating V segments might reflect linkage disequilibrium, but an unknown experimental factor could not be ruled out. According to a later genetic analysis, donors in an Asian-associated ancestry cluster had fewer N-insertions in productive TCRs than the roughly 670-donor mean. Most TCR sequences were seen in very few donors, while some public TCRs were found in many individuals. A total of 150 to 200 TCR beta chains were listed by the study as associated with cytomegalovirus. Because HLA typing was missing for some donors at each locus, association tests included only the typed subset. The only immune exposure information available for the cohort was CMV serostatus. At a false discovery rate of 0.05, a later analysis linked roughly 17,000 TCR beta sequences to specific HLA alleles. It was suggested by the authors that the approach could potentially be generalized to other disease states and immunological phenotypes. In vitro tests confirmed that a few of the cytomegalovirus-associated TCR beta chains recognize cytomegalovirus antigens. This cohort had only TCR beta chains sequenced, and the lack of alpha or paired-chain data limited which features could be detected. A further reported finding was that TCR beta sequences accurately predicted the HLA-A and HLA-B alleles for most subjects in the first cohort. Roughly uniform sequencing depth across donors was assumed in presence/absence analyses, although this assumption may not hold. Cytomegalovirus status was reported to be diagnosed by the classifier with high specificity and sensitivity in both the original and validation cohorts. A later genetic analysis associated a missense DCLRE1C variant with V-gene and J-gene trimming of TCR beta chains, and an independent cohort replicated the association. The earlier analysis of 587 of the donors excluded seventeen rarely observed V segments, including chromosome 9 orphons, because counts were too low. A cluster of highly shared sequence variants was judged likely to represent a technical artifact of the sequencing pipeline. When HLA alleles, especially DR and DQ, strongly co-occurred, TCR associations were difficult to assign to individual alleles. A later analysis reported that several top co-occurrence clusters appeared linked to parvovirus B19, influenza, CMV and Epstein-Barr virus. An earlier analysis of approximately 500 of the donors showed that most TCR beta V segments appeared in productive rearrangements either about 90% or about 30% of the time, which broadly matched IMGT annotations. According to a later analysis, TCR association rates differed among HLA loci, with DRB1 alleles showing the most associated TCRs and HLA-C alleles showing the fewest. Some IMGT-functional V segments, including TRBV6-2 and TRBV6-3, could not be distinguished by the 87-base-pair reads and were therefore excluded. In a later analysis, HLA-associated TCR beta chains were found to be more clonally expanded and to have lower generation probabilities than equally common non-associated chains. A later analysis found that most CMV-associated TCR beta chains appeared HLA-restricted, with HLA associations seemingly driven largely by CMV exposure.

The cohort was made up of under 800 healthy bone marrow donors. At the time of sampling, every cohort member was nominally healthy, though immune exposures that went unrecorded were likely present. The donor was CMV seronegative and belonged to the group of over 350 seronegative cohort members. Each donor provided a peripheral blood sample, and peripheral blood mononuclear cells were used for TCR beta sequencing. The Qiagen DNeasy Blood Extraction Kit was used to extract genomic DNA from the blood cell samples. After removal of 5 bases from V and 0 bases from J, the junction retains 5 bases not matched to a gene. CDR3 length: 15 amino acids, cysteine to phenylalanine. The retained sequence is limited to the CDR3, 45 bases, with the frame set at the first base. Based on the germline V gene (reference sequence), the CDR1 and CDR2 sequences are SEHNR and FQNEAQ. Libraries were prepared through the immunoSEQ multiplex PCR assay. The multiplex PCR relied on a mix of 60 forward primers for TCR Vbeta segments and 13 reverse primers for TCR Jbeta segments. A multiplex PCR assay on genomic DNA amplified the CDR3 region of rearranged TCR beta genes. The Illumina HiSeq System was used to sequence the amplified TCR beta libraries as 87-base-pair reads. The authors processed their data as follows. A later analysis tallied 75 million to 95 million unique TCR beta chains across the 700 or so repertoires, and around 9.9 million of those chains were shared by two or more donors. A nearest-neighbor algorithm error-corrected the raw reads and collapsed the reads into unique sequences, merging closely related sequences to remove PCR and sequencing errors. To assign V, D and J gene segments, CDR3 sequences were aligned to IMGT reference sequences. For a sequence to be retained, at least a six-nucleotide match to both a V gene segment and a J gene segment was required. A rearrangement counted as productive if the CDR3 had no stop codons and remained in frame with V and J, and every other rearrangement counted as non-productive. Following IMGT convention, CDR3 was defined as the stretch from the second conserved V-encoded cysteine up to the conserved J-encoded phenylalanine. The earlier analysis of 450 to 750 of the donors excluded any sequence lacking an unambiguous match to a single V gene segment. An earlier analysis of 587 of the donors classified V segments as functional when productive rearrangements were above 56.7% and as segregating when the standard deviation between donors was above 5%. To diagnose cytomegalovirus status from the catalog of TCR beta chain sequences, a statistical classification framework was built. In a later analysis, V and J genes were assigned by comparing TCR nucleotide sequences against IMGT/GENE-DB human TR gene sequences. The TCRdist pipeline was used in a later analysis to assign CDR3 sequences and most-parsimonious VDJ recombination scenarios. In a later analysis, each TCR beta chain was defined by its CDR3 amino acid sequence together with its V-gene family, and reads without a unique V-gene family were excluded. A later analysis removed nearly 600 highly shared, low-generation-probability nucleotide sequences to deal with suspected cross-contamination and a sequencing artifact. For each public chain, a later analysis derived a clonal expansion index from normalized ranks of inferred template counts within each repertoire. In a later analysis, generation probabilities were computed using a VDJ recombination model fitted to out-of-frame rearrangements, and the results were checked against IGoR. Hypergeometric tests were used in a later analysis to score TCR-TCR, TCR-HLA and TCR-CMV co-occurrence, with a repertoire-size bias correction applied to the TCR pairs. A later analysis estimated false discovery rates by permuting HLA or CMV assignments 20 times. In a later analysis, co-occurring TCRs were grouped with DBSCAN, and TCRdist sequence similarity was added when clustering was performed within HLA-allele-positive subsets. Co-occurrence clustering excluded repertoires with fewer than 30,000 or more than 120,000 public chains, plus five with anomalous nucleotide sharing. In TCRdb, the immuneACCESS table is reduced to in-frame sequences with V and J assigned. These tables do not hold every clone; where another copy was compared, an unresolved V gene accounts for under half, and the others remain unexplained. V and J calls and clone size are as listed in that table; D and trimming were resolved from the DNA. Recorded for this sample are some 65,000 clones; 62% of them occurred a single time. The top ten constitute around 3% of the sample.

This TCR was sampled from a man aged 25 to 40 in good health and CMV-seronegative. Specimen: PBMCs. The chain is encoded by TRBV7-9 joined to TRBJ2-7, and 9 bases in between align with TRBD1. For the CDR3, the sequence is CASSPDRGFSYEQYF. The sequenced DNA: TGTGCCAGCAGCCCTGACAGGGGGTTCTCCTACGAGCAGTACTTC. When the CDR3 is completed using the reference TRBV7-9 and TRBJ2-7 genes on either side, the full variable domain is DTGVSQNPRHKITKRGQNVTFRCDPISEHNRLYWYRQTLGQGPEFLTYFQNEAQLEKSRLLSDRFSAERPKGSFSTLEIQRTEQGDSAMYLCASSPDRGFSYEQYFGPGTRLTVT.